Here is one T cell receptor (beta chain) with its context. The germline V gene encodes CDR1 MGHRA and CDR2 YSYEKL. Between the trimmed V and J ends, which lost 4 bases and 3 bases, there was a span of 13 bases. This CDR3 is built from 14 residues. The data originate from a study of T cell changes during pregnancy in multiple sclerosis. The protocol was immunoSEQ multiplex PCR, while the TCRdb copy is restricted to in-frame clones and leaves out a portion. The sample records under 150,000 clones, 96% being singletons. This specimen was peripheral blood, taken after pregnancy. The genes are TRBV4-1 and TRBJ2-7, with D perhaps matching TRBD1 (5 bases). The receptor comes from a female donor with multiple sclerosis, enrolled in a pregnancy study. In DNA form, the CDR3 reads TGCGCCAGCAGCCCCCAAGGTGACAGCTACGAGCAGTACTTC. This codes for CASSPQGDSYEQYF.